These 25 T cell receptor beta chains share one sample of origin, sequenced in a study of T cell responses to AZD1222 COVID-19 vaccine. Here immunoSEQ multiplex PCR was the method, and the copy in TCRdb shows in-frame clones only, minus some. The data hold 110,000 to 150,000 clones, with more than 90% observed a single time. This sample comprised peripheral blood, obtained on day 0 of AZD1222 vaccination. These receptors were taken from an adult in good health.

The V and J genes are TRBV5-6 and TRBJ2-1; 11 bases agree with TRBD2. V shed 2 bases and J 4 bases; nucleotides not matched to a gene: 2. This CDR3 has 15 residues. Germline lookup yields CDR1 SGHDT and CDR2 YYEEEE. The CDR3 reads CASSFSGREYNEQFF. The CDR3, as DNA: TGTGCCAGCAGCTTTAGCGGGAGGGAGTACAATGAGCAGTTCTTC.

The genes are TRBV7-9 and TRBJ1-4; D is possibly TRBD1 (6 bases). Trimming took off 2 bases at V and 8 bases at J, with 21 bases between the two ends. The germline V gene encodes CDR1 SEHNR and CDR2 FQNEAQ (reference sequence). CDR3 length: 17 amino acids. The CDR3 nucleotides are TGTGCCAGCAGCTTACCCCAAACAGGGCCTGGACGGGAAAAACTGTTTTTT. The encoded protein is CASSLPQTGPGREKLFF.

This chain uses TRBV20-1 with TRBJ2-7; D unresolved. With 5 bases removed from V and 7 bases from J, the gap between germline ends came to 12 bases. In germline, CDR1 is DFQATT, CDR2 SNEGSKA (reference sequence). CDR3 length: 11 residues. CDR3 DNA: TGCAGTGCTCTGCTCCTCTGGGAGCAGTACTTC. It yields the protein CSALLLWEQYF.

V and J are TRBV18 and TRBJ2-7; 8 bases fit TRBD1. The CDR3 has 14 residues. Germline trimming cut 2 bases from V and 2 bases from J; bases unmatched to any gene: 2. Per germline, CDR1 KGHSH and CDR2 LQKENI. CDR3 region: CASSPEQGAYEQYF. CDR3 bases: TGTGCCAGCTCACCAGAACAGGGGGCCTACGAGCAGTACTTC.

The chain has TRBV19 and TRBJ2-6; 7 positions match TRBD1. CDR1 is LNHDA and CDR2 is SQIVND in the germline V gene (reference sequence). Trimming at V came to 10 bases and at J to 1 base, leaving 10 bases not matched to a gene. The CDR3 is made up of 16 amino acids. The DNA for the CDR3 is TGTGCCACCAGGGGGACGGCAGGATCTGGGGCCAACGTCCTGACTTTC. Its translation is CATRGTAGSGANVLTF.

The J gene is TRBJ2-7, the V gene TRBV4-1; 11 bases are shared with TRBD2. Germline CDR1 is MGHRA and CDR2 is YSYEKL. CDR3 size: 16 residues. Germline trimming cut 4 bases from V and 1 base from J; bases unmatched to any gene: 6. The CDR3 nucleotides read TGCGCCAGCAGCCCCGCCGGGACTAGCGGTTCCTACGAGCAGTACTTC. Residues: CASSPAGTSGSYEQYF.

The chain employs TRBV3-1 (or the pseudogene TRBV3-2) and TRBJ2-5, with TRBD1 as a possible D gene (5 bases). The CDR3 has 15 amino acids. The germline V gene has CDR1 LGHDT and CDR2 YNNKEL (reference sequence). With 0 bases removed from V and 3 bases from J, the gap between germline ends came to 11 bases. DNA of the CDR3: TGTGCCAGCAGCCAAGATTTCGGCAGGGAAGAGACCCAGTACTTC. This gives the protein CASSQDFGREETQYF.

The chain has TRBV6-5 and TRBJ2-3; D remains unclear. The CDR3 runs 15 residues. Germline-derived CDR1 and CDR2 are MNHEY and SVGAGI. Trimming left V 2 bases short and J 0 bases short, with 9 bases between. Written as DNA, the CDR3 is TGTGCCAGCAGTTACGGGCTCTATAGCACAGATACGCAGTATTTT. Its translation: CASSYGLYSTDTQYF.

The V gene is TRBV7-6, the J gene TRBJ2-1; 7 bases are shared with TRBD2. J lost 2 bases, V lost 4 bases, and 5 bases had no gene match. Germline V gene lookup returns CDR1 SGHVS and CDR2 FNYEAQ. The CDR3 spans 15 residues. CDR3 sequence reads: CASSSSGFTYNEQFF. The CDR3 bases are TGTGCCAGCAGCTCTAGCGGCTTTACCTACAATGAGCAGTTCTTC.

The V and J genes are TRBV7-2 and TRBJ2-7; 8 bases line up with TRBD2. The CDR3 has 14 residues. J gave up 6 bases and V 1 base, and 5 bases lay outside the gene matches. Germline V gives CDR1 SGHTA, CDR2 FQGNSA. The chain's CDR3 is CASSLEAGVREQYF. CDR3 DNA sequence: TGTGCCAGCAGCTTAGAAGCGGGAGTACGCGAGCAGTACTTC.

In this sample, this clone turned up once. The V call is TRBV27, the J call TRBJ1-1; D gene uncertain. V lost 0 bases and J lost 4, with 6 bases in between. This CDR3 comprises 13 residues. From germline, CDR1 is MNHEY and CDR2 SMNVEV (reference sequence). CDR3 region: CASSLSRGTEAFF. For the CDR3, the DNA is TGTGCCAGCAGTTTATCTCGGGGCACTGAAGCTTTCTTT.

Regarding this clone: One end of the junction does not line up with germline, which may come from a read error. The chain joins TRBV2 to TRBJ2-1; 8 nucleotides align to TRBD1. The CDR3 covers 12 residues. CDR1 and CDR2 (germline): SNHLY, FYNNEI. The CDR3 region is CASSTTGEYRVF. Written as DNA, the CDR3 is TGTGCCAGCAGTACGACAGGGGAGTATAGGGTCTTC.

The CDR3 bases are TGTGCCAGCAGCCCATTATCCGGTGGAGATACGCAGTATTTT. Translated, it gives CASSPLSGGDTQYF. The rearrangement links TRBV7-8 to TRBJ2-3; D call uncertain. The CDR3 length is 14 residues. Germline assignment: CDR1 SGHVS and CDR2 FQNEAQ. Trimming took off 5 bases at V and 5 bases at J, with 14 bases between the two ends.

This chain uses TRBV7-2 with TRBJ2-7, with 9 bases identical to TRBD2. The CDR3 contains 16 residues. Germline trimming cut 4 bases from V and 4 bases from J; bases unmatched to any gene: 11. Per germline, CDR1 SGHTA and CDR2 FQGNSA. The CDR3 loop is CASSYHSGSVGYEQYF. The CDR3 bases are TGTGCCAGCAGCTACCATAGCGGGAGTGTTGGGTACGAGCAGTACTTC.

The chain has TRBV5-6 and TRBJ1-2; D possibly corresponds to TRBD1 (5 bases). CDR3 size: 14 residues. Germline V gene data show CDR1 as SGHDT and CDR2 as YYEEEE. V was trimmed by 3 bases and J by 8 bases, leaving 17 bases between them. The CDR3 here is CASSWDTRGRGYTF. CDR3 in DNA: TGTGCCAGCAGCTGGGATACGAGGGGACGCGGCTACACCTTC.

This chain joins TRBV11-2 and TRBJ2-1; D gene unclear. The length of the CDR3 is 13 residues. Germline V gives CDR1 SGHAT, CDR2 FQNNGV. Trimming stripped 5 bases from V and 0 bases from J, with 5 bases between. CDR3 amino acids: CASSPASYNEQFF. As DNA, the CDR3 is TGTGCCAGCAGCCCGGCCTCCTACAATGAGCAGTTCTTC.

This clone was seen only once. The chain combines TRBV20-1 with TRBJ1-1; 7 positions match TRBD1. The CDR3 length is 14 residues. Germline V gives CDR1 DFQATT, CDR2 SNEGSKA (reference sequence). Losses at the gene ends were 3 bases for V and 1 base for J; bases not matched to a gene: 5. The CDR3, as DNA: TGCAGTGCTAGTTACGGGACAGCGAACACTGAAGCTTTCTTT. Its protein product is CSASYGTANTEAFF.

This clone was observed a single time. The chain joins TRBV11-2 to TRBJ1-1; D is ambiguous. There are 17 residues in the CDR3. The germline gives CDR1 SGHAT, CDR2 FQNNGV. Deletions cut 5 bases from V and 5 bases from J, with 24 bases between. DNA of the CDR3: TGTGCCAGCAGCGCAAGACTTGTTGGGGAGATGGGGACTGAAGCTTTCTTT. It encodes CASSARLVGEMGTEAFF.

J is TRBJ2-3 and V is TRBV7-3, with D hard to call. Trimming shortened V by 2 bases and J by 0 bases, and 3 bases separated the two germline ends. CDR1 is SGHTA, CDR2 FQGTGA, per germline. The CDR3 has 13 amino acids. The CDR3 DNA is TGTGCCAGCAGCTTAGGGAGCACAGATACGCAGTATTTT. Translated: CASSLGSTDTQYF.

V is TRBV7-2 and J is TRBJ2-7; TRBD2 matches at 9 bases. CDR1 is SGHTA and CDR2 is FQGNSA in the germline V gene. Losses at the gene ends were 5 bases for V and 3 bases for J; bases not matched to a gene: 8. This CDR3 contains 15 residues. The DNA for the CDR3 is TGTGCCAGCAGCCCCCTAGCGGGGCGGGTCTACGAGCAGTACTTC. Protein sequence: CASSPLAGRVYEQYF.

The chain couples TRBV3-1 (or the pseudogene TRBV3-2) to TRBJ2-7; D might be TRBD1 or TRBD2, each matching 5 bases. The CDR3 runs to 12 residues. The V end was cut by 6 bases, the J end by 6 bases, with 12 bases between. Germline loops: CDR1 LGHDT, CDR2 YNNKEL (reference sequence). The DNA for the CDR3 is TGTGCCAGCAGTCGATCAGGGACCGAGCAGTACTTC. This gives the protein CASSRSGTEQYF.

The chain has TRBV5-1 and TRBJ2-1; D gene unclear. The V gene lost 4 bases and the J gene lost 9 bases, with 17 bases spanning the gap. The CDR3 has 14 amino acids. From germline, CDR1 is SGHRS and CDR2 YFSETQ. CDR3 DNA sequence: TGCGCCAGCAGCCAAGATTCTCGGGTTGCTGAGCAGTTCTTC. This translates into CASSQDSRVAEQFF.

The chain links TRBV28 to TRBJ2-1; 10 positions agree with TRBD2. Germline values: CDR1 MDHEN, CDR2 SYDVKM. The CDR3 is 16 residues long. Trimming at V came to 6 bases and at J to 4 bases, leaving 9 bases not matched to a gene. The CDR3 region is CASSPRGGLAYNEQFF. Written as DNA, the CDR3 is TGTGCCAGCAGCCCGAGGGGGGGACTAGCGTACAATGAGCAGTTCTTC.

This rearrangement joins TRBV6-5 to TRBJ2-5, with a possible D match to TRBD1 (5 bases). Germline V gives CDR1 MNHEY, CDR2 SVGAGI. The CDR3 sequence is 13 residues long. The V end lost 6 bases, the J end lost 5 bases, and 13 bases lay between the germline ends. The DNA for the CDR3 is TGTGCCAGCAGGTCGGAAGGGGTTGAGACCCAGTACTTC. Translated: CASRSEGVETQYF.

The CDR3 nucleotides read TGTGCCCGAAGACTAGCCAAAAACATTCAGTACTTC. Translated, it gives CARRLAKNIQYF. The gene calls are TRBV28 and TRBJ2-4; D remains ambiguous. The CDR3 runs 12 residues. In germline, CDR1 is MDHEN, CDR2 SYDVKM. Trimming removed 11 bases at V and 0 bases at J, with 8 bases between.